This entry concerns a single T cell receptor (beta chain). Investigators reverse transcribed all isolated RNA, so they sequenced expressed TCRB transcripts. The method was immunoSEQ multiplex PCR; TCRdb's version includes in-frame clones alone and lacks a portion of them. The sample holds roughly 230,000 clones; 9.6% are singletons and the top ten take approximately 0.03%. The data are from a study of beta chain features in type 1 diabetes. CDR1 is SGHNT and CDR2 is YYREEE in the germline V gene (reference sequence). The CDR3 is 16 amino acids. Losses at the gene ends were 0 bases for V and 2 bases for J; bases not matched to a gene: 2.

The chain has TRBV5-4 and TRBJ2-2; 9 bases agree with TRBD2. The sequence derives from a woman younger than 30 in good health. The sequenced sample consisted of naive CD4+ T cells from blood. The CDR3 DNA is TGTGCCAGCAGCTTGGGCGGGAGGGGTAACACCGGGGAGCTGTTTTTT. Protein: CASSLGGRGNTGELFF.